The 2 T cell receptor beta chains below all came from one sample that was sequenced in a study of cytomegalovirus exposure and HLA in healthy donors (dated by TCRdb to 2017 to 2019). Receptor libraries were prepared by the immunoSEQ multiplex PCR assay. For the multiplex PCR, a mixture combining 60 forward primers for TCR Vbeta segments and 13 reverse primers for TCR Jbeta segments was used. TCRdb stores this immuneACCESS table with in-frame sequences only. Part of the clones is absent; in the studies checked, under half of the shortfall reflects unresolved V genes, and no reason is known for the rest. In this sample the table shows over 100,000 clones, 81% of which occur a single time. Roughly 2% of the sample lies in the top ten. Sequencing was done on a sample of PBMCs. Receptors originate from a woman aged 25-40 years in good health and CMV-seronegative.

This clone was found a few times. The gene calls are TRBV5-5 and TRBJ2-7; D gene unclear. Germline CDR1 and CDR2: SGHKS and YYEKEE (reference sequence). The CDR3 runs to 14 residues. The V and J ends lost 0 bases and 1 base respectively, with 8 bases between them. CDR3 sequence: CASSLAASSYEQYF. For the CDR3, the DNA is TGTGCCAGCAGCTTGGCTGCTAGTTCCTACGAGCAGTACTTC.

This clone was seen only a few times. The chain combines TRBV6-1 with TRBJ2-1; D might be TRBD1 (5 bases). V was trimmed by 7 bases and J by 10 bases, leaving 11 bases between them. This CDR3 is 11 amino acids long. CDR1 MNHNS and CDR2 SASEGT come from the germline V gene. CDR3 coding DNA: TGTGCCAGCACAGGGTTTGGGGAGCAGTTCTTC. Encoded protein: CASTGFGEQFF.